Presented here are 20 T cell receptor beta chains from one specimen sequenced in a study of neurological immune-mediated disorders. The time point is: longitudinal time-point 3. Each CDR3 protein gets one entry after TCRdb re-called the 5' RACE reads with MiXCR. The table includes approximately 45,000 distinct CDR3 sequences, roughly 13% detected once. Sequenced: PBMCs. All receptors derive from a man aged 25-45 years in good health.

This clonotype showed up many times. The rearrangement links TRBV5-1 to TRBJ2-2; possible D gene TRBD2, 6 bases. The V gene's germline CDR1 is SGHRS and CDR2 YFSETQ. The V gene lost 3 bases and the J gene lost 2 bases, with 14 bases spanning the gap. This CDR3 has 16 amino acids. The chain's CDR3 is CASSSTSHINTGELFF. In DNA form, the CDR3 reads TGCGCCAGCAGCTCTACTAGCCATATTAACACCGGGGAGCTGTTTTTT.

This clonotype occurred many times. V and J are TRBV7-9 and TRBJ1-1; D gene unclear. The CDR3 loop spans 14 amino acids. Germline CDR1 is SEHNR and CDR2 is FQNEAQ (reference sequence). With 2 bases removed from V and 0 bases from J, the gap between germline ends came to 7 bases. CDR3 residues: CASSLSELNTEAFF. DNA for the CDR3: TGTGCCAGCAGCTTATCTGAATTGAACACTGAAGCTTTCTTT.

This clonotype came up many times. V gene TRBV29-1 combines with J gene TRBJ1-5, with a tentative D call TRBD1 (5 bases). CDR3 length: 14 residues. V was trimmed by 4 bases and J by 1 base, leaving 11 bases between them. Germline assignment: CDR1 SQVTM and CDR2 ANQGSEA. CDR3 sequence reads: CSVGGRGSNQPQHF. Written as DNA, the CDR3 is TGCAGCGTTGGGGGCCGAGGCAGCAATCAGCCCCAGCATTTT.

This clonotype was detected ten times or more. The chain uses TRBV29-1 and TRBJ2-3; 8 bases fit TRBD1. With 4 bases clipped from V and 0 bases from J, the junction kept 6 bases outside the gene matches. Germline values: CDR1 SQVTM, CDR2 ANQGSEA. This CDR3 contains 15 residues. The CDR3 DNA sequence: TGCAGCGTTGGGACAGGGACCACTAGCACAGATACGCAGTATTTT. This sequence encodes CSVGTGTTSTDTQYF.

There are many counts of this clonotype. This chain connects TRBV5-6 to TRBJ2-3; tentative D call: TRBD2 (5 bases). The CDR3 spans 14 residues. The V end was cut by 2 bases, the J end by 3 bases, with 10 bases between. Germline V gives CDR1 SGHDT, CDR2 YYEEEE. The CDR3 sequence: CASSFLGRTDTQYF. CDR3 nucleotides: TGTGCCAGCAGCTTTCTAGGGAGAACAGATACGCAGTATTTT.

This clonotype was seen at least ten times. The CDR3 is CASSALSGFSSYNEQFF. The CDR3 bases are TGTGCCAGCAGCGCACTATCAGGATTTAGCTCCTACAATGAGCAGTTCTTC. V gene TRBV7-9 combines with J gene TRBJ2-1; D gene uncertain. The germline V gene encodes CDR1 SEHNR and CDR2 FQNEAQ (reference sequence). CDR3 length equals 17 residues. Trimming left V 5 bases short and J 0 bases short, with 17 bases between. Complete variable domain (other parts from reference TRBV7-9 and TRBJ2-1): DTGVSQNPRHKITKRGQNVTFRCDPISEHNRLYWYRQTLGQGPEFLTYFQNEAQLEKSRLLSDRFSAERPKGSFSTLEIQRTEQGDSAMYLCASSALSGFSSYNEQFFGPGTRLTVL.

The V call is TRBV5-5, the J call TRBJ2-1, with 9 bases lining up with TRBD2. Trimming cost V 3 bases and J 4 bases; bases outside gene matches: 14. The V gene's germline CDR1 is SGHKS and CDR2 YYEKEE (reference sequence). The CDR3 loop spans 18 amino acids. The CDR3 nucleotides are TGTGCCAGCAGCTCCCACCTACTGGGGCTAGCGGGATACAATGAGCAGTTCTTC. It codes for CASSSHLLGLAGYNEQFF. The full variable domain, completed using reference TRBV5-5 and TRBJ2-1, is DAGVTQSPTHLIKTRGQQVTLRCSPISGHKSVSWYQQVLGQGPQFIFQYYEKEERGRGNFPDRFSARQFPNYSSELNVNALLLGDSALYLCASSSHLLGLAGYNEQFFGPGTRLTVL.

This clonotype was recorded many times. This chain connects TRBV27 to TRBJ2-7, with D perhaps TRBD1 (5 bases). This CDR3 has 15 amino acids. V lost 2 bases and J 1 base, leaving 12 bases between the germline ends. Per germline, CDR1 MNHEY and CDR2 SMNVEV (reference sequence). The CDR3 sequence: CASSLQGQLSYEQYF. For the CDR3, the DNA is TGTGCCAGCAGTTTACAAGGACAACTATCCTACGAGCAGTACTTC.

This chain's CDR3 is CASTPGTGQGKLFF. Written as DNA, the CDR3 is TGTGCCAGTACTCCCGGGACAGGGCAAGGAAAACTGTTTTTT. J is TRBJ1-4 and V is TRBV19; 9 bases match TRBD1. J gave up 10 bases and V 7 bases, and 10 bases lay outside the gene matches. The CDR3 runs to 14 residues. Germline lookup yields CDR1 LNHDA and CDR2 SQIVND (reference sequence).

Sample share makes this clonotype medium-sized. The chain employs TRBV20-1 and TRBJ1-3; 7 bases are shared with TRBD1. The CDR3 consists of 16 residues. Germline values: CDR1 DFQATT, CDR2 SNEGSKA (reference sequence). V shed 6 bases, J shed 2 bases, and the junction held 13 bases outside the gene matches. CDR3 residues: CSANLYQGGPGNTIYF. As DNA, the CDR3 is TGCAGTGCCAACTTATACCAGGGGGGCCCTGGAAACACCATATATTTT.

This clonotype showed up many times. This chain connects TRBV7-3 to TRBJ2-1, with D perhaps TRBD2 (6 bases). The CDR3 sequence is 14 residues long. Deletions cut 2 bases from V and 5 bases from J, with 10 bases between. The germline V gene has CDR1 SGHTA and CDR2 FQGTGA. The CDR3 DNA reads as TGTGCCAGCAGCTTAGGTCCTAGCGACAATGAGCAGTTCTTC. As protein: CASSLGPSDNEQFF.

This clonotype has ten or more counts. This chain uses TRBV5-1 with TRBJ2-3, with no clear D. CDR1 is SGHRS and CDR2 is YFSETQ in the germline V gene. The CDR3 sequence is 13 residues long. The ends were cut back, 4 bases at V and 1 base at J, with 7 bases in the middle. The CDR3 DNA is TGCGCCAGCAGCCACGACCGCACAGATACGCAGTATTTT. Translating gives CASSHDRTDTQYF.

At least ten counts were recorded for this clonotype. This chain joins TRBV20-1 and TRBJ2-7; 15 positions agree with TRBD2. V dropped 0 bases and J dropped 0; count of bases not matched to a gene: 6. This CDR3 comprises 18 residues. Germline V lookup: CDR1 DFQATT, CDR2 SNEGSKA (reference sequence). The CDR3 bases are TGCAGTGCTAGAGATATTGGACTAGCGGGAGGGTCCTCCTACGAGCAGTACTTC. Its translation is CSARDIGLAGGSSYEQYF.

A remark on this clonotype: A much more abundant neighbour one base away suggests this may be a read error. This chain connects TRBV7-8 to TRBJ2-5; 7 nucleotides agree with TRBD2. V was clipped by 0 bases and J by 1 base; unmatched bases: 5. The CDR3 is made up of 16 amino acids. Germline values: CDR1 SGHVS, CDR2 FQNEAQ. The CDR3 DNA follows: TGTGCCAGCAGCTTAGCAGGACTAGTGGTCCAAGAGACCCAGTACTTC. Translating it yields CASSLAGLVVQETQYF.

This clonotype appeared many times. The rearrangement links TRBV7-6 to TRBJ1-1, with D unresolved. The CDR3 runs 15 residues. Looked up from germline, CDR1 is SGHVS and CDR2 is FNYEAQ. Trimming removed 8 bases from V and 1 base from J, with 17 bases in between. The CDR3 spells CASAHKALENTEAFF. Written as DNA, the CDR3 is TGTGCCAGCGCCCATAAAGCCCTAGAGAACACTGAAGCTTTCTTT. Using reference TRBV7-6 and TRBJ1-1 for the parts outside the CDR3, the full variable domain is GAGVSQSPRYKVTKRGQDVALRCDPISGHVSLYWYRQALGQGPEFLTYFNYEAQQDKSGLPNDRFSAERPEGSISTLTIQRTEQRDSAMYRCASAHKALENTEAFFGQGTRLTVV.

This clonotype showed up just a few times. The chain joins TRBV25-1 to TRBJ1-2; TRBD1 aligns across 7 bases. V trimming: 1 base; J trimming: 3 bases; junction bases outside the gene matches: 8. The length of the CDR3 is 16 residues. The V gene's germline CDR1 is MGHDK and CDR2 SYGVNS. This CDR3 reads CASSEFQGGGDYGYTF. The CDR3 region has the DNA TGTGCCAGCAGTGAATTCCAGGGGGGGGGCGACTATGGCTACACCTTC.

This clonotype was counted ten times or more. The J gene is TRBJ1-4, the V gene TRBV5-1; D is perhaps TRBD1 (6 bases). This CDR3 is built from 15 residues. Germline CDR1 is SGHRS and CDR2 is YFSETQ. The V and J ends lost 0 bases and 6 bases respectively, with 12 bases between them. CDR3 residues: CASSLVPGVDEKLFF. CDR3 coding DNA: TGCGCCAGCAGCTTGGTGCCAGGGGTTGATGAAAAACTGTTTTTT.

The chain couples TRBV9 to TRBJ2-1; 9 bases line up with TRBD2. Germline CDR1 reads SGDLS; CDR2 reads YYNGEE. Germline trimming cut 3 bases from V and 4 bases from J; bases unmatched to any gene: 5. CDR3 size: 15 residues. In DNA, the CDR3 is TGTGCCAGCAGCGCCAGCGGGAGGTCTTACAATGAGCAGTTCTTC. Its translation is CASSASGRSYNEQFF.

This clonotype was recorded at least ten times. The V gene is TRBV4-1, the J gene TRBJ1-2; TRBD1 might be the D (6 bases). The CDR3 sequence is 13 residues long. Germline CDR1 MGHRA, CDR2 YSYEKL. V shed 4 bases and J shed 4 bases, with 10 bases lying between them. CDR3 in amino acids: CASSLDRSYGYTF. CDR3 sequence (DNA): TGCGCCAGCAGCCTAGACAGGAGCTATGGCTACACCTTC.

This clonotype was counted ten times or more. The rearrangement joins TRBV20-1 to TRBJ1-2, with unresolved D. This CDR3 contains 14 residues. V was shortened by 5 bases and J by 1 base, with 14 bases between the two germline ends. Germline CDR1 reads DFQATT; CDR2 reads SNEGSKA (reference sequence). The CDR3 here is CSAPGTLDNYGYTF. In DNA form, the CDR3 reads TGCAGTGCTCCGGGTACACTCGATAACTATGGCTACACCTTC.